Below, one T cell receptor (beta chain) is given with its context. Antigen: not known. These data belong to a study of shared clonotypes between healthy human individuals. Replicate PCRs run on sorted subsets employed 200 to 250 ng DNA, tens of thousands of T cell genomes. Using immunoSEQ multiplex PCR, the repertoire was profiled, and TCRdb retains in-frame clones only, with some absent. The profile shows 2 million to 2.5 million clones, around 92% of them singletons. The germline CDR1 and CDR2 sequences are MNHNS and SASEGT. The ends were cut back, 6 bases at V and 7 bases at J, with 12 bases in the middle. This CDR3 has 13 amino acids. Study-level findings and limits: Memory subsets generally showed lower estimated richness than naive subsets. Sampling used blood alone; tissue repertoires probably differ.

The sample consisted of naive CD4+ T cells from PBMCs. Subset of the sample: CD45RA+ positively selected. The sequence was collected from a young man in good health. Some clones in this sample may be carry-over from other donors' samples. The V call is TRBV6-1, the J call TRBJ2-2, with a weak D call TRBD1 (5 bases). The DNA of the CDR3 is TGTGCCAGCAGGGGGCTCCCTTTCGGGGAGCTGTTTTTT. Translation: CASRGLPFGELFF.